A selection of T cell receptor beta chains follows, all from one sample in a study of blood T cell repertoires in COVID-19. Libraries were prepared by immunoSEQ multiplex PCR; TCRdb keeps only in-frame clonotypes and omits some of them. The profile shows 150,000 to 200,000 clones, around 84% of them singletons. The sample consisted of peripheral blood. These receptors were taken from a woman at least 80 years old with acute or convalescent COVID-19. Both conserved end residues are part of each CDR3. A D gene is named only where the DNA matches it firmly. Not all rows give a size; the values are once, few, many and, for expanded clones, a class.

>TRBD1|TRBJ1-2|-|TRBV25-1
TGTGCCAGCAGTGACCCCTCGGGGACAGGGAACTATGGCTACACCTTC
CASSDPSGTGNYGYTF
>-|TRBJ2-1|few|TRBV4-1
TGCGCCAGCAGCCAAGCTCTAATCTCAATTTCGGGTAATGAGCAGTTCTTC
CASSQALISISGNEQFF
>TRBD1|TRBJ2-1|-|TRBV5-5
TGTGCCAGCAGCTTTTCCGGGACAGGGCGTAGTGAGCAGTTCTTC
CASSFSGTGRSEQFF
>-|TRBJ1-2|-|TRBV18
TGTGCCAGCTCACCACCCCAGACAGCTAACTATGGCTACACCTTC
CASSPPQTANYGYTF
>TRBD2|TRBJ2-7|once|TRBV2
TGTGCCAGCAGTGAACCGGGACTAGCGGGGCCTCGGGTTGCCTACGAGCAGTACTTC
CASSEPGLAGPRVAYEQYF
>TRBD2|TRBJ2-2|once|TRBV28
TGTGCCAGCGAGAAACTAGCGGGAATCGTCGGGGAGCTGTTTTTT
CASEKLAGIVGELFF
>-|TRBJ1-4|-|TRBV7-2
TGTGCCAGCAGCCTAGGGCAGGGGACTAATGAAAAACTGTTTTTT
CASSLGQGTNEKLFF
>TRBD1|TRBJ2-7|-|TRBV7-2
TGTGCCAGCAGCGCGGACAGGGTAGGCGAGCAGTACTTC
CASSADRVGEQYF
>TRBD1|TRBJ1-5|-|TRBV19
TGTGCCAGTAGCTGGGACAGGAGCAATCAGCCCCAGCATTTT
CASSWDRSNQPQHF
>-|TRBJ2-4|-|TRBV11-2
TGTGCCAGCAGCTTAGAACAGGGCGGCATTCAGTACTTC
CASSLEQGGIQYF
>TRBD2|TRBJ2-1|-|TRBV30
TGTGCCTGGAGTGTACGGGCCCCGGGACTAGCGGGAGGTGGAGAGCAGTTCTTC
CAWSVRAPGLAGGGEQFF
>-|TRBJ2-1|few|TRBV7-7
TGTGCTAGCAGCCCGGTGGTGAGGAGTGAGCAGTTCTTC
CASSPVVRSEQFF
>-|TRBJ1-1|-|TRBV18
TGTGCCAGCTCCTCAGGGGTGGGGATGAACACTGAAGCTTTCTTT
CASSSGVGMNTEAFF
>-|TRBJ2-5|-|TRBV21-1
TGTGCCAGCAGCAAACCATCCTCCGGGACAGGACAAGAGACCCAGTACTTC
CASSKPSSGTGQETQYF
>-|TRBJ2-2|-|TRBV7-9
TGTGCCAGCAGCTTAGCCGTCCCCGGGGAGCTGTTTTTT
CASSLAVPGELFF
>-|TRBJ1-1|-|TRBV18
TGTGCCAGCTCACCGATGGGTGGAGTCCGGAACACTGAAGCTTTCTTT
CASSPMGGVRNTEAFF
>TRBD1|TRBJ1-3|-|TRBV15
TGTGCCACCAGCAGAGATTTTGGGACAGGGGGCGCTTTTTCTGGAAACACCATATATTTT
CATSRDFGTGGAFSGNTIYF
>TRBD2|TRBJ2-7|-|TRBV5-1
TGCGCCAGCTCCCGCCGGACTAGCGGAGGGGGCGAGCAGTACTTC
CASSRRTSGGGEQYF
>-|TRBJ1-1|-|TRBV15
TGTGCCACCAGGAGATATCAGGAGAACACTGAAGCTTTCTTT
CATRRYQENTEAFF
>-|TRBJ2-3|-|TRBV7-2
TGTGCCAGCAGCTTGCAATCAGCAGATACGCAGTATTTT
CASSLQSADTQYF
>-|TRBJ1-4|-|TRBV12-3/TRBV12-4
TGTGCCAGCAGTTTCAGGGTCCGGGAAAAACTGTTTTTT
CASSFRVREKLFF
>-|TRBJ1-2|-|TRBV7-2
TGTGCCAGCAGCTTATACATGGGCTACACCTTC
CASSLYMGYTF
>-|TRBJ2-2|-|TRBV6-1
TGTGCCAGCAGTGACGCGGGCATCAAGGTCGGCGGGGAGCTGTTTTTT
CASSDAGIKVGGELFF
>TRBD1|TRBJ2-2|-|TRBV18
TGTGCCAGCTCAATACAGGGGACCACCGGGGAGCTGTTTTTT
CASSIQGTTGELFF
>-|TRBJ1-2|-|TRBV7-6
TGTGCCAGCAGCTTTTTTGGGCAGGGCTACACCTTC
CASSFFGQGYTF
>TRBD2|TRBJ2-1|-|TRBV27
TGTGCCAGCAGTTCGACCCGTAGACTAGCGGGTCTTTACAATGAGCAGTTCTTC
CASSSTRRLAGLYNEQFF
>TRBD2|TRBJ2-7|-|TRBV28
TGTGCCAGCAGAAACCGTGAACCGGGACTAGACTACGAGCAGTACTTC
CASRNREPGLDYEQYF